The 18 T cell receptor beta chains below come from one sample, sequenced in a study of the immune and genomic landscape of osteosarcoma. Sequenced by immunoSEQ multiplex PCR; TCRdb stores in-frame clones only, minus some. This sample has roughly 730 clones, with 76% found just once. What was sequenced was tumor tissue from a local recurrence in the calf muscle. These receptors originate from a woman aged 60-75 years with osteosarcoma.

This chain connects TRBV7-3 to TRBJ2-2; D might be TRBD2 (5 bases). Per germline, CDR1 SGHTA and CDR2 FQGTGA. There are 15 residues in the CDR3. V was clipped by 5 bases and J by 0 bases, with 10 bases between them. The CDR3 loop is CASSRARANTGELFF. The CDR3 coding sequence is TGTGCCAGCAGCCGCGCGCGGGCGAACACCGGGGAGCTGTTTTTT.

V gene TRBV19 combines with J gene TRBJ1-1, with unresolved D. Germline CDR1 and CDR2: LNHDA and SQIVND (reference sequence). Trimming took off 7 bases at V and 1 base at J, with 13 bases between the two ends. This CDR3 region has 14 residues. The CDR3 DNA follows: TGTGCCAGTACCCCAGAGTTAGGGAACACTGAAGCTTTCTTT. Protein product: CASTPELGNTEAFF.

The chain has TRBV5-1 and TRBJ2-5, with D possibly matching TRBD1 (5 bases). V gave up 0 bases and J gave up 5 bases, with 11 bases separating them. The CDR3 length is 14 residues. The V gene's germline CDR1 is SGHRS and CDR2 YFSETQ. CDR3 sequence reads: CASSLEGALETQYF. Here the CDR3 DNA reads TGCGCCAGCAGCTTGGAAGGGGCGCTCGAGACCCAGTACTTC. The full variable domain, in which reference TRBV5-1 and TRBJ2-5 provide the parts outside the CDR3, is KAGVTQTPRYLIKTRGQQVTLSCSPISGHRSVSWYQQTPGQGLQFLFEYFSETQRNKGNFPGRFSGRQFSNSRSEMNVSTLELGDSALYLCASSLEGALETQYFGPGTRLLVL.

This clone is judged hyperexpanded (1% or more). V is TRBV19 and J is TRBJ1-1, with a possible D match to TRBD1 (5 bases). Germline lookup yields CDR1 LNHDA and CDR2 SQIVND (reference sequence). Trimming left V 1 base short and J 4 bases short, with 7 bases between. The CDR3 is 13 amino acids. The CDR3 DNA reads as TGTGCCAGTAGTATAGGGGGGATCACTGAAGCTTTCTTT. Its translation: CASSIGGITEAFF.

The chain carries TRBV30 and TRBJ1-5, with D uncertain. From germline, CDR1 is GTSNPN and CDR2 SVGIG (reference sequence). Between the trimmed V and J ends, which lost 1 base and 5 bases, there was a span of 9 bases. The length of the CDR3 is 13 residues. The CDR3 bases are TGTGCCTGGAGTGGTGGGGTGGATCAGCCCCAGCATTTT. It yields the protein CAWSGGVDQPQHF.

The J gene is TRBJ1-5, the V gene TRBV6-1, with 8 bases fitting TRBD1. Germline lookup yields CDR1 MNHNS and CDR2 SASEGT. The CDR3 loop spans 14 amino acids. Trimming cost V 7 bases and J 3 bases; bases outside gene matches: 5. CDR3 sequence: CASIPDRVNQPQHF. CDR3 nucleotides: TGTGCCAGCATTCCGGACAGGGTCAATCAGCCCCAGCATTTT.

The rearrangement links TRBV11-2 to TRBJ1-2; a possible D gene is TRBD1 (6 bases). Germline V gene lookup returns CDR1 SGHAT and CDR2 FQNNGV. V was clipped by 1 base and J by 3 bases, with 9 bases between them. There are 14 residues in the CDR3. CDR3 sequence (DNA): TGTGCCAGCAGCTTAGGGGCAGGGGACTATGGCTACACCTTC. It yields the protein CASSLGAGDYGYTF.

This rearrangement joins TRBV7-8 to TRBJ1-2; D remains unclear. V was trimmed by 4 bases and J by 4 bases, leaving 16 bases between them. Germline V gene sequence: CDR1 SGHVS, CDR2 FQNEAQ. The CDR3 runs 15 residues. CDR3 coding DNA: TGTGCCAGCAGCTCATCGACCCGAAAGACCTATGGCTACACCTTC. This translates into CASSSSTRKTYGYTF.

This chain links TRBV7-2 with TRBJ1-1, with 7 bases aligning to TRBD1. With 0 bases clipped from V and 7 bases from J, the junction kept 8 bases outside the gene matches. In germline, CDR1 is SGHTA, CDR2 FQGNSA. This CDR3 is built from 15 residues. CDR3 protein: CASSLATGPNGEAFF. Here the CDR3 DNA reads TGTGCCAGCAGCTTAGCGACAGGGCCCAACGGTGAAGCTTTCTTT.

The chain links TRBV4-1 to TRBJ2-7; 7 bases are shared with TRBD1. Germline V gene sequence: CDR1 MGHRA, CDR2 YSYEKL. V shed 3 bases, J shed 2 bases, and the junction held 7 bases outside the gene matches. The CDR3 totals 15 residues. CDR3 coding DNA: TGCGCCAGCAGCCAGATGGGGGACAGAACCTACGAGCAGTACTTC. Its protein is CASSQMGDRTYEQYF.

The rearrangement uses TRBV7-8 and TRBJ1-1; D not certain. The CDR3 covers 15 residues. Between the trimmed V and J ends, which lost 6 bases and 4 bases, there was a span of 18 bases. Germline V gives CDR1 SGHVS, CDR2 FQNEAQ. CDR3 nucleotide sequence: TGTGCCAGCAGTTCTGTCAACTACGGCGGCACTGAAGCTTTCTTT. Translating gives CASSSVNYGGTEAFF. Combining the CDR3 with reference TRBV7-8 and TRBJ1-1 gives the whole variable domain GAGVSQSPRYKVAKRGQDVALRCDPISGHVSLFWYQQALGQGPEFLTYFQNEAQLDKSGLPSDRFFAERPEGSVSTLKIQRTQQEDSAVYLCASSSVNYGGTEAFFGQGTRLTVV.

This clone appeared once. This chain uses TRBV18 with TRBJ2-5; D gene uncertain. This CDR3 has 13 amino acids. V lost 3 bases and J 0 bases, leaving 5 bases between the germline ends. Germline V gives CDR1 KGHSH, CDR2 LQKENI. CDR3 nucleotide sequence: TGTGCCAGCTCACCGTGGTACCAAGAGACCCAGTACTTC. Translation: CASSPWYQETQYF. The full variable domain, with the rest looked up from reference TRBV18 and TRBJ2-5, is NAGVMQNPRHLVRRRGQEARLRCSPMKGHSHVYWYRQLPEEGLKFMVYLQKENIIDESGMPKERFSAEFPKEGPSILRIQQVVRGDSAAYFCASSPWYQETQYFGPGTRLLVL.

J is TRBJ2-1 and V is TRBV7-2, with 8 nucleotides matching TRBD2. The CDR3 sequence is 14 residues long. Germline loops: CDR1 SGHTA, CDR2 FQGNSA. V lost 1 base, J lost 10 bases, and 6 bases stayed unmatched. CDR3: CASSLEETSVEQFF. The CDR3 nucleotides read TGTGCCAGCAGCTTAGAGGAGACTAGCGTAGAGCAGTTCTTC.

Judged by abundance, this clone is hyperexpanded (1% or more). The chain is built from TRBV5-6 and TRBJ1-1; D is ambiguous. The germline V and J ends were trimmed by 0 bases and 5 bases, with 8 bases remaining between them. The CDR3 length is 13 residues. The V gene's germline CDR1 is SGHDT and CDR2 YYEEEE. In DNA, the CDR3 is TGTGCCAGCAGCTTGGGGTTTGGAACTGAAGCTTTCTTT. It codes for CASSLGFGTEAFF.

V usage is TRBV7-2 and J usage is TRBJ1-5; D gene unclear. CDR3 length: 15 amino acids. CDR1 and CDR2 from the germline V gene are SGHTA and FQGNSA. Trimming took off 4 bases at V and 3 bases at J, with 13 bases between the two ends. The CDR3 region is CASSSNDGYNQPQHF. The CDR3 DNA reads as TGTGCCAGCAGCTCCAACGACGGCTACAATCAGCCCCAGCATTTT.

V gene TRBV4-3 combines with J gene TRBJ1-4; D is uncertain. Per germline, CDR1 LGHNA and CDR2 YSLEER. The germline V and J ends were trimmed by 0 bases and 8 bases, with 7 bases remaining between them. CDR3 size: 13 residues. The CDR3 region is CASSQDIDEKLFF. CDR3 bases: TGCGCCAGCAGCCAAGATATTGACGAAAAACTGTTTTTT.

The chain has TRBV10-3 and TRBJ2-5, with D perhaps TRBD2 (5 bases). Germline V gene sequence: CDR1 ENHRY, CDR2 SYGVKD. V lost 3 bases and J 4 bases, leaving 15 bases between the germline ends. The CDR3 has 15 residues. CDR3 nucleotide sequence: TGTGCCATCAGTGACCCCGTCCGAGGGCGAGAGACCCAGTACTTC. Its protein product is CAISDPVRGRETQYF.

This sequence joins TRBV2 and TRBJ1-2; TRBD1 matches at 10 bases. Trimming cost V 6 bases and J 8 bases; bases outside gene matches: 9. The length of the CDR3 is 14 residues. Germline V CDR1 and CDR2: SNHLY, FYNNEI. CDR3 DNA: TGTGCCAGCAGCCCCACCGGACAGGGGGGCGGCTACACCTTC. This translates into CASSPTGQGGGYTF.